Below, 16 T cell receptor beta chains from the same sample are listed, as sequenced in a study of spatial heterogeneity in lung cancer. TCRdb fed the 5' RACE reads into MiXCR, producing one record per CDR3 protein. This sample has about 85,000 distinct CDR3 sequences; around 21% occur once, and the top ten carry about 6.6%. Time point of the sample: sample taken at primary tumor resection. Sequencing covered unsorted whole RNA taken from tumor, nontumor lung or frozen PBMC. Here the sequenced sample was PBMCs, taken at surgery. All receptors derive from a male donor with early-stage non-small cell lung cancer.

This clonotype was observed a handful of times. The chain has TRBV28 and TRBJ2-5; D is tentatively TRBD1 or TRBD2 (5 bases each). Germline CDR1 is MDHEN and CDR2 is SYDVKM. The length of the CDR3 is 14 residues. Trimming left V 1 base short and J 3 bases short, with 9 bases between. The CDR3 coding sequence is TGTGCCAGCAGTTTATCCGGGACCAAAGAGACCCAGTACTTC. It specifies CASSLSGTKETQYF.

The table lists this clonotype with a few counts. This sequence joins TRBV28 and TRBJ2-6; 7 nucleotides align to TRBD1. The CDR3 is 19 residues long. Germline CDR1 reads MDHEN; CDR2 reads SYDVKM. J gave up 2 bases and V 5 bases, and 15 bases lay outside the gene matches. This chain's CDR3 is CASSLSPTGLQTGANVLTF. The CDR3 DNA reads as TGTGCCAGCAGTCTGTCACCGACAGGGCTTCAGACTGGGGCCAACGTCCTGACTTTC.

In this sample, this clonotype turned up many times. The genes are TRBV30 and TRBJ1-5; D ambiguous. This CDR3 region has 15 residues. In germline, CDR1 is GTSNPN, CDR2 SVGIG (reference sequence). V was pared by 2 bases and J by 0 bases, with 11 bases between. This CDR3 is CAWSTGSHSNQPQHF. In DNA form, the CDR3 reads TGTGCCTGGAGTACGGGGTCACATAGCAATCAGCCCCAGCATTTT.

Only a few counts were recorded for this clonotype. The genes are TRBV28 and TRBJ2-2; the D is unclear. V shed 4 bases and J shed 5 bases, with 14 bases lying between them. CDR3 length: 15 amino acids. Germline V gene data show CDR1 as MDHEN and CDR2 as SYDVKM. The CDR3 reads CASSSNRVYTGELFF. The CDR3 nucleotides read TGTGCCAGCAGTTCCAATAGGGTTTATACCGGGGAGCTGTTTTTT.

J is TRBJ1-5 and V is TRBV7-2; D is ambiguous. The CDR3 contains 13 residues. The V end lost 1 base, the J end lost 7 bases, and 8 bases lay between the germline ends. Germline V CDR1 and CDR2: SGHTA, FQGNSA. CDR3 nucleotides: TGTGCCAGCAGCTTAGTGGGTCGACAGCCCCAGCATTTT. Translation gives CASSLVGRQPQHF.

The chain employs TRBV5-1 and TRBJ2-5, with 13 bases matching TRBD2. The CDR3 totals 15 residues. Germline values: CDR1 SGHRS, CDR2 YFSETQ. With 3 bases clipped from V and 5 bases from J, the junction kept 4 bases outside the gene matches. DNA for the CDR3: TGCGCCAGCAGCTCCGGACTAGCGGGAGTGGAGACCCAGTACTTC. Its translation is CASSSGLAGVETQYF. The entire variable domain, with the rest obtained from reference TRBV5-1 and TRBJ2-5, is as follows: KAGVTQTPRYLIKTRGQQVTLSCSPISGHRSVSWYQQTPGQGLQFLFEYFSETQRNKGNFPGRFSGRQFSNSRSEMNVSTLELGDSALYLCASSSGLAGVETQYFGPGTRLLVL.

This clonotype was seen only a few times. J is TRBJ1-2 and V is TRBV4-2; D unclear. The CDR3 runs to 12 residues. CDR1 and CDR2 from the germline V gene are LGHNA and YNFKEQ. The germline V and J ends were trimmed by 3 bases and 8 bases, with 10 bases remaining between them. The CDR3 loop is CASSHSGRGYTF. The CDR3, as DNA: TGTGCCAGCAGCCATTCCGGAAGAGGCTACACCTTC.

This clonotype was found a few times. The chain is built from TRBV4-2 and TRBJ2-3, with D maybe TRBD2 (7 bases). The CDR3 contains 16 residues. V dropped 0 bases and J dropped 4 bases, with 14 bases sitting between them. In germline, CDR1 is LGHNA, CDR2 YNFKEQ. As DNA, the CDR3 is TGTGCCAGCAGCCAAGATGGCGGGGGCGCGGCAGATACGCAGTATTTT. Translation gives CASSQDGGGAADTQYF.

CDR3 protein: CASSHPGGTQYF. The CDR3 coding sequence is TGTGCCAGCAGCCATCCCGGGGGGACCCAGTACTTC. The V call is TRBV7-9, the J call TRBJ2-5; D may be TRBD2 (6 bases). The CDR3 length is 12 residues. Germline V lookup: CDR1 SEHNR, CDR2 FQNEAQ (reference sequence). V dropped 5 bases and J dropped 7 bases, with 11 bases sitting between them.

This clonotype came up a few times. The chain recombines TRBV28 with TRBJ2-4; D is perhaps TRBD1 or TRBD2 (5 bases each). This CDR3 contains 15 residues. V gave up 3 bases and J gave up 1 base, with 10 bases separating them. CDR1 is MDHEN, CDR2 SYDVKM, per germline. CDR3 nucleotides: TGTGCCAGCAGTTTCTGGGACCTGGCCAAAAACATTCAGTACTTC. This sequence encodes CASSFWDLAKNIQYF.

This clonotype turned up a few times. This sequence joins TRBV28 and TRBJ2-2, with TRBD1 as a possible D gene (5 bases). CDR1 and CDR2 from the germline V gene are MDHEN and SYDVKM. There are 14 residues in the CDR3. The V gene lost 6 bases and the J gene lost 2 bases, with 10 bases spanning the gap. Here the CDR3 DNA reads TGTGCCAGCAGGTCCGGACAAAACACCGGGGAGCTGTTTTTT. Translated: CASRSGQNTGELFF.

This chain links TRBV14 with TRBJ1-2; D may be TRBD1 (5 bases). Germline V CDR1 and CDR2: SGHDN, FVKESK. V shed 7 bases and J shed 2 bases, with 11 bases lying between them. The CDR3 contains 13 residues. The CDR3 spells CASIPRDNYGYTF. In nucleotides, the CDR3 is TGTGCCAGCATTCCCCGGGACAACTATGGCTACACCTTC. The full variable domain, rest sourced from reference TRBV14 and TRBJ1-2, is EAGVTQFPSHSVIEKGQTVTLRCDPISGHDNLYWYRRVMGKEIKFLLHFVKESKQDESGMPNNRFLAERTGGTYSTLKVQPAELEDSGVYFCASIPRDNYGYTFGSGTRLTVV.

The chain carries TRBV29-1 and TRBJ2-1; D unresolved. The CDR3 is made up of 14 amino acids. Germline V gives CDR1 SQVTM, CDR2 ANQGSEA. The V and J ends lost 4 bases and 4 bases respectively, with 14 bases between them. CDR3 residues: CSVGISNSYNEQFF. CDR3 coding DNA: TGCAGCGTTGGGATTAGCAATTCTTACAATGAGCAGTTCTTC.

This chain joins TRBV7-2 and TRBJ2-3, with D unresolved. This CDR3 contains 15 residues. The germline V gene has CDR1 SGHTA and CDR2 FQGNSA. V lost 3 bases and J 6 bases, leaving 16 bases between the germline ends. CDR3 nucleotides: TGTGCCAGCAGCTTGGAGACAAGGGCCCCGGATACGCAGTATTTT. It specifies CASSLETRAPDTQYF.

There are a few counts of this clonotype. V and J are TRBV30 and TRBJ2-7; 7 positions agree with TRBD1. This CDR3 comprises 12 residues. CDR1 and CDR2 from the germline V gene are GTSNPN and SVGIG (reference sequence). The V gene end was trimmed by 2 bases and the J gene end by 6 bases; junction bases not matched to a gene: 4. CDR3 DNA sequence: TGTGCCTGGAGTACACAGGGGATCGAGCAGTACTTC. It specifies CAWSTQGIEQYF.

The chain has TRBV19 and TRBJ2-7; 8 bases are a match to TRBD1. The CDR3 extends over 14 amino acids. Germline CDR1 reads LNHDA; CDR2 reads SQIVND (reference sequence). Trimming at V came to 4 bases and at J to 4 bases, leaving 6 bases not matched to a gene. CDR3 region: CASSTQGAGYEQYF. In nucleotides, the CDR3 is TGTGCCAGTAGTACTCAGGGGGCTGGTTACGAGCAGTACTTC.